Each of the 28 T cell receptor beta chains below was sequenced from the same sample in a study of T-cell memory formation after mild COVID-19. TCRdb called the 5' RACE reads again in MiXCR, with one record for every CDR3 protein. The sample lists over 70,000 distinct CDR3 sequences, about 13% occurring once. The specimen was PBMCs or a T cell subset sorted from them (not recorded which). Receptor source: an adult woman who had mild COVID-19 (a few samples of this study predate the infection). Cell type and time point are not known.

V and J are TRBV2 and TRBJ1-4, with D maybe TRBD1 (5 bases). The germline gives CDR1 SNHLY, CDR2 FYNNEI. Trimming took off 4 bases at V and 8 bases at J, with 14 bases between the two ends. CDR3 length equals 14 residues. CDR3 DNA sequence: TGTGCCAGCAGTGCAGGGAGGATTTACGAAAAACTGTTTTTT. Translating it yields CASSAGRIYEKLFF.

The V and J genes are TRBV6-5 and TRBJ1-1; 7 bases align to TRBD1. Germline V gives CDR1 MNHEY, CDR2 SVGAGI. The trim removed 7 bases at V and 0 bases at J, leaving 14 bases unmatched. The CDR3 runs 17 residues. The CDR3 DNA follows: TGTGCCAGCAACCGATTACCGACAGGGTCTCTGAACACTGAAGCTTTCTTT. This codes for CASNRLPTGSLNTEAFF.

This chain's CDR3 is CATSALTWDTGELFF. The CDR3 DNA reads as TGTGCCACCAGTGCTCTGACATGGGACACCGGGGAGCTGTTTTTT. The chain carries TRBV24-1 and TRBJ2-2, with D uncertain. The V gene's germline CDR1 is KGHDR and CDR2 SFDVKD. V dropped 5 bases and J dropped 3 bases, with 12 bases sitting between them. The CDR3 sequence is 15 residues long.

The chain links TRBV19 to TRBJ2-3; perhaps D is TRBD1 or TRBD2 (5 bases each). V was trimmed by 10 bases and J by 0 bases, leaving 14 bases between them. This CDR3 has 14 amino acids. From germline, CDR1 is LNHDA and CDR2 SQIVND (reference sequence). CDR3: CATEVRGSTDTQYF. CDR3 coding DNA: TGTGCCACCGAGGTGAGGGGAAGCACAGATACGCAGTATTTT.

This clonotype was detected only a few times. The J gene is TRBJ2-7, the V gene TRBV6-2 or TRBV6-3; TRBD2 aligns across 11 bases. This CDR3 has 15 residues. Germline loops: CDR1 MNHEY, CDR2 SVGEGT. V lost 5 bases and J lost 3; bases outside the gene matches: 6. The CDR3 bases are TGTGCCAGCAGTACTAGCGGGAGAGTTCGCTACGAGCAGTACTTC. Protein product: CASSTSGRVRYEQYF.

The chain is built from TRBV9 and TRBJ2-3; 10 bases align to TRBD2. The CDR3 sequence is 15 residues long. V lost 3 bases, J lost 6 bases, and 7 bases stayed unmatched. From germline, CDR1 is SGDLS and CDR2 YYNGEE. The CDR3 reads CASSGIAGGWDTQYF. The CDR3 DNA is TGTGCCAGCAGCGGTATAGCGGGAGGTTGGGATACGCAGTATTTT.

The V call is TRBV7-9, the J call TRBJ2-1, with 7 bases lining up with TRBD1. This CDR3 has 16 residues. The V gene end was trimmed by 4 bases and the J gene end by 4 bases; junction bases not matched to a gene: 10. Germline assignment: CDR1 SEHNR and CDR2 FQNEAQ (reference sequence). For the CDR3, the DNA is TGTGCCAGCAGCTCCAACAGGGGCTCCGCTTACAATGAGCAGTTCTTC. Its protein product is CASSSNRGSAYNEQFF.

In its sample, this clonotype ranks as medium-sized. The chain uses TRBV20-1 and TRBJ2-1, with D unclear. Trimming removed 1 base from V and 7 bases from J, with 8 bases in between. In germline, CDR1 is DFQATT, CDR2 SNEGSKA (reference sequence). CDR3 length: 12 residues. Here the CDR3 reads CSARVKDNEQFF. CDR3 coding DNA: TGCAGTGCTAGAGTTAAGGATAATGAGCAGTTCTTC.

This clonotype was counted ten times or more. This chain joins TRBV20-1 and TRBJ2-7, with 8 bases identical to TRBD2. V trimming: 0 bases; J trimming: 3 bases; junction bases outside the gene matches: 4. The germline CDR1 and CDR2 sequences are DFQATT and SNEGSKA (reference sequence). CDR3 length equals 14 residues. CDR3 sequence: CSARDMRGDYEQYF. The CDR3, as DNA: TGCAGTGCTAGAGATATGCGGGGGGACTACGAGCAGTACTTC.

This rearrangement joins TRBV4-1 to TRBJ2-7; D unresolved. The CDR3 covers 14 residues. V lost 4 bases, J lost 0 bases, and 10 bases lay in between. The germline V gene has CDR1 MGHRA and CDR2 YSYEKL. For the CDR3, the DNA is TGCGCCAGCAGCCCCAGCGAAGGCTCCTACGAGCAGTACTTC. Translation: CASSPSEGSYEQYF.

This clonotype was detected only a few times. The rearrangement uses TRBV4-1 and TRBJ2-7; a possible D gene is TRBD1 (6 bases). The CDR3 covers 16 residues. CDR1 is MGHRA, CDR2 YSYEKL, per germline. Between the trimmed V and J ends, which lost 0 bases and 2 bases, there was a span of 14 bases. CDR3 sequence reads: CASSQEWSGVTYEQYF. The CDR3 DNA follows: TGCGCCAGCAGCCAAGAGTGGTCAGGGGTAACCTACGAGCAGTACTTC.

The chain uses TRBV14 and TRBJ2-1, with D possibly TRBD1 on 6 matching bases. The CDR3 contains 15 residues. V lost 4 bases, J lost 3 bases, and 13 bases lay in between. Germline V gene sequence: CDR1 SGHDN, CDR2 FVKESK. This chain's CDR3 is CASSPQGLYYNEQFF. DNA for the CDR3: TGTGCCAGCAGCCCCCAGGGGCTTTACTACAATGAGCAGTTCTTC.

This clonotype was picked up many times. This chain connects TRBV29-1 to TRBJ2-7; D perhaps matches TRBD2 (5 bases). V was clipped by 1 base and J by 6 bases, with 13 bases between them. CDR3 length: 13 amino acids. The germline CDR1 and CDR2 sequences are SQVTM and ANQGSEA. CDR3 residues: CSVEGMGVGEQYF. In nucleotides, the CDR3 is TGCAGCGTTGAAGGGATGGGAGTGGGCGAGCAGTACTTC.

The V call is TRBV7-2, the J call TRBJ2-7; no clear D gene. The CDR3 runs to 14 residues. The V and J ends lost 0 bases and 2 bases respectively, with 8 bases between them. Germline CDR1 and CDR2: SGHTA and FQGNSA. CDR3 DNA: TGTGCCAGCAGCTTAGCGCCAGGACCCTACGAGCAGTACTTC. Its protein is CASSLAPGPYEQYF. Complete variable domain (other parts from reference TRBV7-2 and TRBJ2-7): GAGVSQSPSNKVTEKGKDVELRCDPISGHTALYWYRQSLGQGLEFLIYFQGNSAPDKSGLPSDRFSAERTGGSVSTLTIQRTQQEDSAVYLCASSLAPGPYEQYFGPGTRLTVT.

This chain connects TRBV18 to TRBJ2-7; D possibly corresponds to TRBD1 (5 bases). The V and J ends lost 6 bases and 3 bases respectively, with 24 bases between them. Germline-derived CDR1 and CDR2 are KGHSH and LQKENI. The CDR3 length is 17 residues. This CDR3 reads CASSPRSLIVTDYEQYF. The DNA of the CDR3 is TGTGCCAGCTCCCCCAGGAGCCTCATAGTGACAGACTACGAGCAGTACTTC.

In nucleotides, the CDR3 is TGTGCCAGCGCGGGACTAGCCGCCGGGGAGCTGTTTTTT. Translation gives CASAGLAAGELFF. This chain connects TRBV27 to TRBJ2-2; 9 positions match TRBD2. CDR1 is MNHEY and CDR2 is SMNVEV in the germline V gene (reference sequence). V shed 8 bases and J 6 bases; nucleotides not matched to a gene: 4. CDR3 length: 13 amino acids.

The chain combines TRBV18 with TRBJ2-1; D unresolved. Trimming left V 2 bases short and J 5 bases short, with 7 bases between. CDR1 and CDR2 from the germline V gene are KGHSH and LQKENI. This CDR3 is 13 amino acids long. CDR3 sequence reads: CASSPAWHNEQFF. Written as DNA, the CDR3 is TGTGCCAGCTCACCAGCGTGGCACAATGAGCAGTTCTTC.

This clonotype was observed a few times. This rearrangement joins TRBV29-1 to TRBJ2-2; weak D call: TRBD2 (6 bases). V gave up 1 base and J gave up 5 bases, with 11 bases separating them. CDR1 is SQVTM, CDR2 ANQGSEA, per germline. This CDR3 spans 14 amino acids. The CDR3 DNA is TGCAGCGTTGAAGTGGCTAGCGCAACCGGGGAGCTGTTTTTT. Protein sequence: CSVEVASATGELFF.

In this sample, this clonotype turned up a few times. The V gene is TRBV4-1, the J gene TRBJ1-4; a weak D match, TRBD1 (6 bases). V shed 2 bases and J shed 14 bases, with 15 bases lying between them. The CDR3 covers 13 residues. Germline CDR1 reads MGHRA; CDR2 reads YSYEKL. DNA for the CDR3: TGCGCCAGCAGCCAATGGTCGGGGGCGGTTCTGTTTTTT. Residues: CASSQWSGAVLFF.

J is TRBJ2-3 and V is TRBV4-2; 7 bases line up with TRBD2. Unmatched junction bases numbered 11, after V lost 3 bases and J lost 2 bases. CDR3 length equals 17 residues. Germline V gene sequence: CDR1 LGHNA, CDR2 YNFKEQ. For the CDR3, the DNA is TGTGCCAGCAGCCAGCGAGGTGGGGAGGGACTCACAGATACGCAGTATTTT. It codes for CASSQRGGEGLTDTQYF.

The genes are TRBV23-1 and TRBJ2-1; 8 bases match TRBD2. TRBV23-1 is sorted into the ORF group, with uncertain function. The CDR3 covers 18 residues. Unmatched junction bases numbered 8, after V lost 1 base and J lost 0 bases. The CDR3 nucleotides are TGCGCCAGCAGTCAATTCACTCGGGAGGGGTGCTCCTACAATGAGCAGTTCTTC. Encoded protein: CASSQFTREGCSYNEQFF.

The chain's CDR3 is CASSQVAPPGRDTQYF. Written as DNA, the CDR3 is TGCGCCAGCAGCCAAGTTGCACCCCCAGGCCGAGATACGCAGTATTTT. The chain carries TRBV4-3 and TRBJ2-3, with D uncertain. With 1 base removed from V and 5 bases from J, the gap between germline ends came to 16 bases. The CDR3 spans 16 residues. Germline V gives CDR1 LGHNA, CDR2 YSLEER.

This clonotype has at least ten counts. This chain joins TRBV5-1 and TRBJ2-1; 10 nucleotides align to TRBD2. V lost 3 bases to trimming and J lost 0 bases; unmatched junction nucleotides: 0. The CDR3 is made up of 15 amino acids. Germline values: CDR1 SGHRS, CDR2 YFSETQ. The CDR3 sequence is CASSSSGSSYNEQFF. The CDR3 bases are TGCGCCAGCAGCTCTAGCGGGAGCTCCTACAATGAGCAGTTCTTC.

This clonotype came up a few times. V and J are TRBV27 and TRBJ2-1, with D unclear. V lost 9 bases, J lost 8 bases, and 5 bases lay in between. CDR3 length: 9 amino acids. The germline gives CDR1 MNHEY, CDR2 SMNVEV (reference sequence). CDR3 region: CASGDEQFF. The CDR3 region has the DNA TGTGCCAGTGGCGATGAGCAGTTCTTC.

CDR3 in DNA: TGTGCCAGCAGTTGGGCAGGGGCAGGGACTCACTATGGCTACACCTTC. As protein: CASSWAGAGTHYGYTF. The chain recombines TRBV27 with TRBJ1-2; D perhaps matches TRBD1 (6 bases). The V end was cut by 4 bases, the J end by 3 bases, with 18 bases between. The CDR3 extends over 16 amino acids. The germline gives CDR1 MNHEY, CDR2 SMNVEV (reference sequence).

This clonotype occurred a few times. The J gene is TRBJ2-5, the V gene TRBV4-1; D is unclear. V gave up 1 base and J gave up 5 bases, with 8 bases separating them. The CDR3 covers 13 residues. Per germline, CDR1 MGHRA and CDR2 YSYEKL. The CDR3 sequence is CASSQVTEETQYF. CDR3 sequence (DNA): TGCGCCAGCAGCCAAGTAACCGAGGAGACCCAGTACTTC.

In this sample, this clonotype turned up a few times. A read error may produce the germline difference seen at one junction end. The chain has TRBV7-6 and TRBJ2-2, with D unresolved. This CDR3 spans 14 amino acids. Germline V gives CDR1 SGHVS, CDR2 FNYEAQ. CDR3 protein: CASSLALNTGELFF. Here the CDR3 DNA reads TGTGCCAGCAGCTTAGCCCTAAACACGGGGGAGCTGTTTTTT.

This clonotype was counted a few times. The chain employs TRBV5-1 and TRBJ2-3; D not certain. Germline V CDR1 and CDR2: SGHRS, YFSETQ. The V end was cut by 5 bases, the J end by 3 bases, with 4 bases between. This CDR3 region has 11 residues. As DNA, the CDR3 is TGCGCCAGCAGGGAGACAGATACGCAGTATTTT. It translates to CASRETDTQYF.